These T cell receptor beta chains were read from a single sample in a study of regulatory T cells in long-lasting Graves disease. TCRdb reanalysed the multiplex PCR reads using MiXCR and keeps one entry per CDR3 protein. The sample contains some 320,000 distinct CDR3 sequences, 15% to 20% of which appear only once. This specimen consisted of peripheral blood mononuclear cells (PBMCs), obtained at new diagnosis, from a patient treated with antithyroid drugs. All receptors derive from a female donor with Graves disease. Both conserved end residues are part of each CDR3. D genes are given only for firm matches. Clone sizes are given selectively: once, few, many, or a class where the clone is expanded.

D gene	clone size	V gene	J gene	CDR3 DNA	CDR3 protein
.	many	TRBV11-2	TRBJ2-5	TGTGCCAGCAGCTCCGGGAGTTGGCAAGAGACCCAGTACTTC	CASSSGSWQETQYF
TRBD2	few	TRBV12-5	TRBJ2-5	TGTGCTAGTGGAGCGGGGGAGACCCAGTACTTC	CASGAGETQYF
.	many	TRBV12-3/TRBV12-4	TRBJ1-1	TGTGCCAGCAGTCACCGCCTTGGCAGCACTGAAGCTTTCTTT	CASSHRLGSTEAFF
.	few	TRBV5-1	TRBJ2-7	TGCGCCAGCAGCTTTAGCCAGGGTTCCCCCTACGAGCAGTACTTC	CASSFSQGSPYEQYF
.	.	TRBV6-2/TRBV6-3	TRBJ2-7	TGTGCCAGCAGTCGAGCCCCGGGTCGTTCTTCCTACGAGCAGTACTTC	CASSRAPGRSSYEQYF
TRBD2	many	TRBV7-9	TRBJ2-1	TGTGCCAGCAGCTTAGAACTAGCGGGAGCCTACAATGAGCAGTTCTTC	CASSLELAGAYNEQFF
.	many	TRBV7-9	TRBJ1-1	TGTGCCAGCAGCTTAGTGATGGGGAGTAGCACTGAAGCTTTCTTT	CASSLVMGSSTEAFF
TRBD2	.	TRBV18	TRBJ2-5	TGTGCCAGCTCACCCCGACTGAACAGCGGGACCACAAATAGGTTCCAAGAGACCCAGTACTTC	CASSPRLNSGTTNRFQETQYF
TRBD2	many	TRBV28	TRBJ2-3	TGTGCCAGCAGTTCGACCGGGACTAGCGGGAAAGATACGCAGTATTTT	CASSSTGTSGKDTQYF
TRBD1	few	TRBV18	TRBJ1-3	TGTGCCAGCTCGACAGGGGGCGCTGGAAACACCATATATTTT	CASSTGGAGNTIYF
TRBD2	many	TRBV20-1	TRBJ2-1	TGCAGTGCTACGGGACTAGCGATGATCGATGAGCAGTTCTTC	CSATGLAMIDEQFF
TRBD2	.	TRBV6-2/TRBV6-3	TRBJ2-5	TGTGCCAGCAGTTACGGGACTAGCGGGTGGTCCGGGGAGACCCAGTACTTC	CASSYGTSGWSGETQYF
.	many	TRBV28	TRBJ2-7	TGTGCCAGCAGTCCCCGAGGCAGGGGAGCCTACGAGCAGTACTTC	CASSPRGRGAYEQYF
.	many	TRBV28	TRBJ1-1	TGTGCCAGCACCCCCAGCTACGGATCCCTAAGTACTGAAGCTTTCTTT	CASTPSYGSLSTEAFF
.	.	TRBV5-4	TRBJ2-1	TGTGCCAGCAGCTTGACTCTAGGACCCAATGAGCAGTTCTTC	CASSLTLGPNEQFF
.	many	TRBV10-3	TRBJ1-5	TGTGCCATCAGTGAGTCCGGGCGTAGCAATCAGCCCCAGCATTTT	CAISESGRSNQPQHF
.	.	TRBV20-1	TRBJ1-2	TGCAGTGCTAGAAGGGGGTTCTATGGCTACACCTTC	CSARRGFYGYTF
.	many	TRBV27	TRBJ2-3	TGTGCCAGCAGTTACGGCCCGGGTGGAGATACGCAGTATTTT	CASSYGPGGDTQYF
TRBD1	many	TRBV5-1	TRBJ2-3	TGCGCCAGCAGGTGGAACGGGGACAGGGTCACAGATACGCAGTATTTT	CASRWNGDRVTDTQYF
.	many	TRBV12-3/TRBV12-4	TRBJ2-1	TGTGCCAGCAGTTTGATGGGTGCTGGGGGCAATGAGCAGTTCTTC	CASSLMGAGGNEQFF
.	many	TRBV12-3/TRBV12-4	TRBJ1-4	TGTGCCAGCAGCGCGGGGGGGGAATATGAAAAACTGTTTTTT	CASSAGGEYEKLFF
.	many	TRBV7-9	TRBJ1-1	TGTGCCAGCAGCTTAGAACCAGCTAGGCCTTTCTTT	CASSLEPARPFF
TRBD1	.	TRBV15	TRBJ2-5	TGTGCCACCAGCAGAGGGGACAGGGGGGAGAGGGAGACCCAGTACTTC	CATSRGDRGERETQYF
TRBD1	.	TRBV27	TRBJ2-1	TGTGCCAGCATCCCAAAGGGGGCTTATGAGCAGTTCTTC	CASIPKGAYEQFF
TRBD2	few	TRBV7-8	TRBJ2-3	TGTGCCAGCAGCCCCGGGACTAGCGCCGCAGATACGCAGTATTTT	CASSPGTSAADTQYF
TRBD2	many	TRBV7-9	TRBJ2-3	TGTGCCAGCCGGACCAACGCGGGGACTAGCGCCACAGATACGCAGTATTTT	CASRTNAGTSATDTQYF
TRBD2	many	TRBV27	TRBJ2-6	TGTGCCAGCAGTTTACGTCCTCCAGGATCGGGAGGGAACTCTGGGGCCAACGTCCTGACTTTC	CASSLRPPGSGGNSGANVLTF
.	.	TRBV25-1	TRBJ1-2	TGTGCCAGCAGTGAATATGGGGGGAACTATGGCTACACCTTC	CASSEYGGNYGYTF
TRBD1	.	TRBV5-5	TRBJ1-4	TGTGCCAGCAGCTTGGCGGGACAGCCAGCAACTAATGAAAAACTGTTTTTT	CASSLAGQPATNEKLFF
.	many	TRBV30	TRBJ2-7	TGTGCCTGGAGTGTAGGAGTCGCTTACGAGCAGTACTTC	CAWSVGVAYEQYF
.	many	TRBV27	TRBJ1-6	TGTGCCAGCAGTTCCCTCGTGGAGTATAATTCACCCCTCCACTTT	CASSSLVEYNSPLHF
TRBD1	.	TRBV4-2	TRBJ2-7	TGTGCCAGCAGCCAAGGTCTCGGGACAGGGGCCTACGAGCAGTACTTC	CASSQGLGTGAYEQYF
.	many	TRBV6-1	TRBJ1-5	TGTGCCAGCGGTCGTGGGACGCCATCCTATAGCAATCAGCCCCAGCATTTT	CASGRGTPSYSNQPQHF
.	many	TRBV19	TRBJ2-7	TGTGCCAGTAGTACCTGGTCCGGGGACCTTTACGAGCAGTACTTC	CASSTWSGDLYEQYF
.	many	TRBV12-3/TRBV12-4	TRBJ1-3	TGTGCCAGCAGTACATCTGGAAACACCATATATTTT	CASSTSGNTIYF
.	few	TRBV5-1	TRBJ2-3	TGCGCCAGCAGCGTCAAAGTCGCCGTCGGCAGCACAGATACGCAGTATTTT	CASSVKVAVGSTDTQYF
TRBD1	few	TRBV20-1	TRBJ1-5	TGCAGTGCTATTAGAGGGGGCGGTCAGCCCCAGCATTTT	CSAIRGGGQPQHF
.	once	TRBV28	TRBJ1-3	TGTGCCAGCAGTTTACACGTCGGGCAGGAGTACTCTGGAAACACCATATATTTT	CASSLHVGQEYSGNTIYF
TRBD1	many	TRBV2	TRBJ1-2	TGTGCCAGCAGTCCCCCCGGGACAGGGGACCGTGGCTACACCTTC	CASSPPGTGDRGYTF
TRBD2	many	TRBV2	TRBJ2-1	TGTGCCAGCAGTAACCTAGCGGGAGGAACCGATGAGCAGTTCTTC	CASSNLAGGTDEQFF
.	.	TRBV5-5	TRBJ2-7	TGTGCCAGCAGCTACTCTTACAGGGTACGCGAGCAGTACTTC	CASSYSYRVREQYF
.	many	TRBV3-1	TRBJ1-3	TGTGCCAGCAGCCAAGGACTGGGACTCGGAAACACCATATATTTT	CASSQGLGLGNTIYF
.	many	TRBV12-3/TRBV12-4	TRBJ2-1	TGTGCCAGCAGTTTACGGAAGGGGCTGGACGAGCAGTTCTTC	CASSLRKGLDEQFF
TRBD1	.	TRBV3-1	TRBJ2-7	TGTGCCAGCAGCCAAGGGACAGGGCCTAGCTCCTACGAGCAGTACTTC	CASSQGTGPSSYEQYF
.	many	TRBV7-6	TRBJ2-7	TGTGCCAGCAGCCCCGGACACAGCGAGCAGTACTTC	CASSPGHSEQYF
TRBD2	many	TRBV28	TRBJ2-3	TGTGCCAGCAAGCAAGCGGGAATCACAGATACGCAGTATTTT	CASKQAGITDTQYF
.	.	TRBV7-9	TRBJ2-7	TGTGCCAGCAGCTTAGCGTGGACAGAAGGTTACGAGCAGTACTTC	CASSLAWTEGYEQYF